This T cell receptor (beta chain) was observed in a study of CD8 T cells in ankylosing spondylitis. Generation of TCR beta libraries employed quantitative 5'-RACE incorporating molecular barcodes. TCRdb reprocessed the 5' RACE reads with MiXCR, giving one entry per CDR3 protein. The sample yields fewer than 500,000 distinct CDR3 sequences, 26% seen once. Regarding this clonotype: Its antigen is unidentified.

Points from the study as a whole: Reports say disease-linked clones showed up significantly more in matched ankylosing spondylitis synovial fluid. A CD8+ phenotype characterized the disease-linked clones, which were relatively rare in peripheral blood. A number of the motif variants had already been described in reactive arthritis synovial fluid and blood. A motif in TCR beta, a set of roughly 8 highly homologous variants, appeared characteristic of ankylosing spondylitis blood.

V lost 4 bases, J lost 9 bases, and 7 bases stayed unmatched. CDR1 is KGHDR and CDR2 is SFDVKD in the germline V gene. This CDR3 spans 14 amino acids. This TCR derives from a male donor with ankylosing spondylitis. The sample was blood, either unsorted or a sorted T cell fraction (not recorded which). The chain employs TRBV24-1 and TRBJ2-1, with 8 bases lining up with TRBD1. CDR3 protein: CATSDLRTGREQFF. The DNA for the CDR3 is TGTGCCACCAGTGACCTGAGGACAGGGCGTGAGCAGTTCTTC.